The text below deals with one T cell receptor (beta chain). Its antigen remains unknown. The data stem from a study of shared clonotypes between healthy human individuals. Study-wide findings and caveats: Non-shared clonotypes showed lower generation probabilities than clonotypes common to all four donors. Rarefaction showed sorted-subset sequencing was incomplete despite large depth. How much donors shared clonotypes was expected to be affected by sequencing depth.

Method: immunoSEQ multiplex PCR; TCRdb's copy keeps in-frame clones and lacks some. The data contain nearly 1,000,000 clones, 76% of them singletons. The CDR3 contains 16 residues. The germline V and J ends were trimmed by 4 bases and 1 base, with 16 bases remaining between them. Germline V gene lookup returns CDR1 MDHEN and CDR2 SYDVKM. This clonotype originated in a man between 18 and 35 years old in good health. The chain has TRBV28 and TRBJ1-2; D possibly corresponds to TRBD1 (5 bases). Sequencing used memory CD4+ T cells sorted from blood. This sample's subset: CD45RA-negative fraction. The CDR3 bases are TGTGCCAGCAGTTCCACCACTGGGGGATTTAACTATGGCTACACCTTC. Amino acid sequence: CASSSTTGGFNYGYTF.